The 30 T cell receptor beta chains presented below share a single source sample, sequenced in a study of blood T cell repertoires in COVID-19. Libraries were prepared by immunoSEQ multiplex PCR; TCRdb keeps only in-frame clonotypes and omits some of them. Of tens of thousands of clones listed, approximately 88% are singletons. Sequenced input: peripheral blood. These receptors originate from a man older than 75 with active or convalescent COVID-19.

The genes are TRBV7-2 and TRBJ2-5; D may be TRBD2 (5 bases). This CDR3 comprises 14 residues. V was pared by 5 bases and J by 5 bases, with 15 bases between. Germline CDR1 is SGHTA and CDR2 is FQGNSA. DNA of the CDR3: TGTGCCAGCAGCCCAGGACTGCCTCCGGAGACCCAGTACTTC. Its translation is CASSPGLPPETQYF.

This clone was observed once. The chain combines TRBV29-1 with TRBJ2-1; the match to TRBD2 covers 7 bases. The germline gives CDR1 SQVTM, CDR2 ANQGSEA. With V trimmed by 6 bases and J by 3 bases, 11 bases remained unmatched. The CDR3 is 15 amino acids. The CDR3 DNA reads as TGCAGCGTCCTGATGAGGACTAGAGGCTACAATGAGCAGTTCTTC. It is translated as CSVLMRTRGYNEQFF.

In its sample, this clone was seen a few times. This rearrangement joins TRBV6-5 to TRBJ2-7, with 7 nucleotides matching TRBD1. Trimming took 2 bases from V and 7 from J; bases not matched to a gene: 8. The CDR3 loop spans 14 amino acids. Germline V gene data show CDR1 as MNHEY and CDR2 as SVGAGI. The CDR3 loop is CASSYDRAGTEQYF. The DNA of the CDR3 is TGTGCCAGCAGTTACGACAGGGCTGGTACTGAGCAGTACTTC.

The chain has TRBV7-2 and TRBJ1-5; a possible D gene is TRBD1 (5 bases). V was cut by 1 base and J by 4 bases, with 8 bases left in between. The CDR3 contains 14 residues. Germline CDR1 is SGHTA and CDR2 is FQGNSA. The CDR3 reads CASSLGQRNQPQHF. The CDR3 DNA reads as TGTGCCAGCAGCTTAGGACAGAGAAATCAGCCCCAGCATTTT.

The rearrangement links TRBV5-1 to TRBJ1-4, with D possibly being TRBD1 (5 bases). CDR1 SGHRS and CDR2 YFSETQ come from the germline V gene. The V gene lost 0 bases and the J gene lost 4 bases, with 10 bases spanning the gap. This CDR3 has 15 residues. CDR3 in amino acids: CASSLVPGLNEKLFF. The CDR3 bases are TGCGCCAGCAGCTTGGTCCCAGGGCTTAATGAAAAACTGTTTTTT. The whole variable domain, filled in from reference TRBV5-1 and TRBJ1-4, reads KAGVTQTPRYLIKTRGQQVTLSCSPISGHRSVSWYQQTPGQGLQFLFEYFSETQRNKGNFPGRFSGRQFSNSRSEMNVSTLELGDSALYLCASSLVPGLNEKLFFGSGTQLSVL.

The chain joins TRBV6-5 to TRBJ2-2; TRBD1 might be the D (6 bases). V was trimmed by 6 bases and J by 5 bases, leaving 13 bases between them. Germline values: CDR1 MNHEY, CDR2 SVGAGI. The CDR3 is 14 residues long. Here the CDR3 DNA reads TGTGCCAGCAGGGGACAACACGAGACCGGGGAGCTGTTTTTT. This sequence encodes CASRGQHETGELFF.

The rearrangement links TRBV6-5 to TRBJ2-7, with a possible D match to TRBD1 (6 bases). The CDR3 covers 14 residues. Deletions cut 0 bases from V and 9 bases from J, with 15 bases between. CDR1 is MNHEY, CDR2 SVGAGI, per germline. The CDR3 sequence: CASSYSPGTQRQYF. CDR3 nucleotide sequence: TGTGCCAGCAGTTACTCCCCCGGGACACAGCGGCAGTACTTC.

The chain has TRBV2 and TRBJ1-6, with 9 bases lining up with TRBD1. The germline V gene has CDR1 SNHLY and CDR2 FYNNEI. J gave up 7 bases and V 4 bases, and 8 bases lay outside the gene matches. The CDR3 is 16 residues long. CDR3 protein: CASSGGQGVRNSPLHF. The CDR3, as DNA: TGTGCCAGCAGTGGGGGACAGGGAGTCCGGAATTCACCCCTCCACTTT.

J is TRBJ1-5 and V is TRBV24-1, with D possibly TRBD1 on 6 matching bases. This CDR3 is built from 14 residues. The germline V gene has CDR1 KGHDR and CDR2 SFDVKD. V lost 3 bases and J 4 bases, leaving 9 bases between the germline ends. CDR3 sequence (DNA): TGTGCCACCAGTGATACCGGACAGAATCAGCCCCAGCATTTT. Encoded protein: CATSDTGQNQPQHF.

A single count supports this clone. V usage is TRBV7-2 and J usage is TRBJ1-2, with TRBD1 matching over 7 bases. This CDR3 is 15 amino acids long. V lost 2 bases to trimming and J lost 3 bases; unmatched junction nucleotides: 6. Germline loops: CDR1 SGHTA, CDR2 FQGNSA. In DNA form, the CDR3 reads TGTGCCAGCAGCTTACGGGACAGTACATACTATGGCTACACCTTC. Translated: CASSLRDSTYYGYTF.

The J gene is TRBJ2-3, the V gene TRBV18; D is ambiguous. The V end lost 6 bases, the J end lost 0 bases, and 10 bases lay between the germline ends. From germline, CDR1 is KGHSH and CDR2 LQKENI. This CDR3 has 14 residues. The CDR3 bases are TGTGCCAGCTCCTTCGTTACTAGCACAGATACGCAGTATTTT. The encoded protein is CASSFVTSTDTQYF.

The chain uses TRBV5-1 and TRBJ2-7; tentative D call: TRBD2 (6 bases). V was clipped by 0 bases and J by 1 base, with 8 bases between them. The CDR3 runs 14 residues. Per germline, CDR1 SGHRS and CDR2 YFSETQ. The CDR3 is CASSLVAGSYEQYF. The CDR3 region has the DNA TGCGCCAGCAGCTTGGTGGCGGGATCCTACGAGCAGTACTTC.

V usage is TRBV10-1 and J usage is TRBJ2-7; D possibly corresponds to TRBD1 (6 bases). The ends were cut back, 6 bases at V and 0 bases at J, with 12 bases in the middle. This CDR3 contains 14 residues. The germline CDR1 and CDR2 sequences are WNHNN and SYGVQD (reference sequence). In DNA, the CDR3 is TGCGCCAGCAGCCGGGACACCAACTCCTACGAGCAGTACTTC. It is translated as CASSRDTNSYEQYF.

The CDR3 DNA sequence: TGTGCCAGCAGCTTGGGGGGCAGACGGAGTAGAGAGCAGTACTTC. Amino acids: CASSLGGRRSREQYF. The rearrangement uses TRBV5-8 and TRBJ2-7; D possibly corresponds to TRBD1 (5 bases). From germline, CDR1 is SGHTS and CDR2 YDEGEE. Trimming pared 0 bases from V and 7 bases from J, leaving 17 bases between. The CDR3 spans 15 residues.

Turning to this clone: Given a much more abundant clone one base away, this may be a read error. The same CDR3 is also encoded by other DNA sequences in this sample. The rearrangement uses TRBV5-4 and TRBJ2-3; 7 nucleotides align to TRBD1. The CDR3 has 15 residues. V lost 0 bases, J lost 1 base, and 2 bases stayed unmatched. Germline assignment: CDR1 SGHNT and CDR2 YYREEE (reference sequence). The CDR3 loop is CASSLDRGRTDTQYF. CDR3 DNA: TGTGCCAGCAGCTTGGACAGGGGACGCACAGATACGCAGTATTTT.

The chain employs TRBV6-2 or TRBV6-3 and TRBJ2-7; TRBD1 aligns across 7 bases. Per germline, CDR1 MNHEY and CDR2 SVGEGT. The CDR3 is 17 residues long. V shed 3 bases, J shed 2 bases, and the junction held 13 bases outside the gene matches. The CDR3 DNA reads TGTGCCAGCAGTTATTATCTTGGACAGGCCAGTGCCTACGAGCAGTACTTC. Residues: CASSYYLGQASAYEQYF.

This clone appeared once. The V gene is TRBV3-1 (or the pseudogene TRBV3-2), the J gene TRBJ2-7, with 8 positions matching TRBD1. Germline lookup yields CDR1 LGHDT and CDR2 YNNKEL (reference sequence). This CDR3 region has 15 residues. V shed 1 base and J 4 bases; nucleotides not matched to a gene: 6. The CDR3: CASSQGGQVRYEQYF. CDR3 nucleotides: TGTGCCAGCAGCCAAGGGGGACAGGTTCGATACGAGCAGTACTTC.

The rearrangement links TRBV27 to TRBJ2-7; no reliable D call. V was pared by 4 bases and J by 0 bases, with 4 bases between. This CDR3 is built from 12 residues. In germline, CDR1 is MNHEY, CDR2 SMNVEV (reference sequence). The CDR3 sequence is CASSSYSYEQYF. CDR3 nucleotide sequence: TGTGCCAGCAGTTCCTACTCCTACGAGCAGTACTTC.

The chain is built from TRBV30 and TRBJ2-7; TRBD1 aligns across 11 bases. The CDR3 sequence is 14 residues long. Germline lookup yields CDR1 GTSNPN and CDR2 SVGIG (reference sequence). The V gene end was trimmed by 4 bases and the J gene end by 4 bases; junction bases not matched to a gene: 6. CDR3 protein: CAWTRTGGSYEQYF. DNA of the CDR3: TGTGCCTGGACCAGGACAGGGGGCTCGTACGAGCAGTACTTC.

The genes are TRBV11-3 and TRBJ2-7; tentatively, D is TRBD1 (6 bases). CDR1 and CDR2 (germline): SGHNT, YENEEA. V was clipped by 1 base and J by 0 bases, with 16 bases between them. The CDR3 spans 17 residues. CDR3 in amino acids: CASSLGPTGTTSYEQYF. The CDR3 DNA sequence: TGTGCCAGCAGCTTAGGCCCAACCGGGACAACCTCCTACGAGCAGTACTTC.

J is TRBJ1-2 and V is TRBV19, with 12 positions matching TRBD1. The CDR3 is made up of 17 amino acids. The germline V gene encodes CDR1 LNHDA and CDR2 SQIVND (reference sequence). The trim removed 4 bases at V and 4 bases at J, leaving 10 bases unmatched. CDR3 nucleotide sequence: TGTGCCAGTAGTACCGGGACAGGGGGCGCACGTATCTATGGCTACACCTTC. It yields the protein CASSTGTGGARIYGYTF.

A single count supports this clone. The genes are TRBV7-8 and TRBJ1-4, with a weak D call TRBD1 (6 bases). The CDR3 is made up of 14 amino acids. Germline V lookup: CDR1 SGHVS, CDR2 FQNEAQ. V dropped 7 bases and J dropped 7 bases, with 16 bases sitting between them. This CDR3 is CASTLGGAREKLFF. The CDR3, as DNA: TGTGCCAGCACCCTGGGGGGGGCGCGTGAAAAACTGTTTTTT.

This clone was detected only once. J is TRBJ1-5 and V is TRBV6-6; D is undetermined. Germline V gene lookup returns CDR1 MNHNY and CDR2 SVGAGI (reference sequence). The V end was cut by 5 bases, the J end by 4 bases, with 9 bases between. The CDR3 is 13 amino acids. CDR3 sequence reads: CASSAPLNQPQHF. In DNA, the CDR3 is TGTGCCAGCAGTGCCCCCCTAAATCAGCCCCAGCATTTT.

This chain links TRBV9 with TRBJ2-7; perhaps TRBD2 as D (5 bases). The CDR3 contains 14 residues. V was trimmed by 0 bases and J by 2 bases, leaving 9 bases between them. The germline V gene encodes CDR1 SGDLS and CDR2 YYNGEE. This CDR3 is CASSVGSATYEQYF. The DNA for the CDR3 is TGTGCCAGCAGCGTAGGTAGCGCCACCTACGAGCAGTACTTC.

J is TRBJ2-7 and V is TRBV28; TRBD1 is a possible D gene (6 bases). The germline gives CDR1 MDHEN, CDR2 SYDVKM. CDR3 length equals 13 residues. With 7 bases removed from V and 3 bases from J, the gap between germline ends came to 13 bases. The CDR3 here is CASTRRGGYEQYF. CDR3 coding DNA: TGTGCCAGCACCCGCAGGGGCGGCTACGAGCAGTACTTC.

This clone was seen a few times. CDR3: CASSQRESGNTIYF. For the CDR3, the DNA is TGTGCCAGCAGCCAACGGGAGTCTGGAAACACCATATATTTT. The gene calls are TRBV3-1 (or the pseudogene TRBV3-2) and TRBJ1-3; D gene uncertain. Germline CDR1 and CDR2: LGHDT and YNNKEL (reference sequence). This CDR3 has 14 residues. Trimming stripped 2 bases from V and 1 base from J, with 6 bases between.

The chain has TRBV7-2 and TRBJ2-1, with 12 bases matching TRBD2. Trimming took 5 bases from V and 9 from J; bases not matched to a gene: 11. The length of the CDR3 is 16 residues. Germline assignment: CDR1 SGHTA and CDR2 FQGNSA. CDR3 DNA: TGTGCCAGCAGCGCAACGACTAGCGGGAGTTCGGTTGAGCAGTTCTTC. Protein sequence: CASSATTSGSSVEQFF.

This sequence joins TRBV4-1 and TRBJ2-3; TRBD2 agrees at 12 bases. V lost 0 bases and J lost 9; bases outside the gene matches: 13. Germline V gives CDR1 MGHRA, CDR2 YSYEKL. The CDR3 extends over 18 amino acids. CDR3 nucleotides: TGCGCCAGCAGCCAAGATCAAAATCTAGCGGGGGGGCAGATAACGCAGTATTTT. Translation gives CASSQDQNLAGGQITQYF.

The V call is TRBV14, the J call TRBJ1-6; TRBD1 is a possible D gene (5 bases). CDR1 is SGHDN and CDR2 is FVKESK in the germline V gene. Trimming stripped 5 bases from V and 7 bases from J, with 9 bases between. This CDR3 is 13 amino acids long. For the CDR3, the DNA is TGTGCCAGCAGCGCAGGGAACAATTCACCCCTCCACTTT. Its translation is CASSAGNNSPLHF.

This rearrangement joins TRBV12-3 or TRBV12-4 to TRBJ1-2, with D possibly being TRBD1 (5 bases). V lost 2 bases, J lost 8 bases, and 12 bases lay in between. The CDR3 is 13 residues long. This chain's CDR3 is CASSLFGEGGYTF. The CDR3 nucleotides are TGTGCCAGCAGTTTATTTGGGGAGGGGGGCTACACCTTC.